These 14 T cell receptor beta chains were all obtained from the same sample, sequenced in a study of beta chain features in type 1 diabetes. Every bit of the isolated RNA underwent reverse transcription, so sequencing read expressed TCRB transcripts. The repertoire was sequenced with immunoSEQ multiplex PCR; TCRdb's copy has only in-frame clones and lacks some. Of roughly 250,000 clones listed, 55% to 70% are singletons. The sample consisted of naive CD4+ T cells from blood. These receptors all come from a man aged 25-45 years in good health.

This sequence joins TRBV11-2 and TRBJ1-1; 7 nucleotides agree with TRBD1. Germline loops: CDR1 SGHAT, CDR2 FQNNGV. Unmatched junction bases numbered 12, after V lost 5 bases and J lost 6 bases. This CDR3 is built from 15 residues. CDR3 region: CASSLYRGTNPEAFF. In nucleotides, the CDR3 is TGTGCCAGCAGCCTGTACAGGGGCACCAACCCTGAAGCTTTCTTT.

As concerns this clone: The same CDR3 also results from other DNA sequences found in this sample. V gene TRBV28 combines with J gene TRBJ2-7, with a possible D match to TRBD1 (5 bases). Germline V lookup: CDR1 MDHEN, CDR2 SYDVKM. The CDR3 is 13 amino acids. V was cut by 3 bases and J by 1 base, with 7 bases left in between. The CDR3 protein is CASSLGQSYEQYF. DNA for the CDR3: TGTGCCAGCAGTTTGGGGCAGTCCTACGAGCAGTACTTC.

The rearrangement links TRBV29-1 to TRBJ1-3; no clear D. The V gene lost 5 bases and the J gene lost 0 bases, with 8 bases spanning the gap. The length of the CDR3 is 13 residues. Germline CDR1 is SQVTM and CDR2 is ANQGSEA. The DNA of the CDR3 is TGCAGCGTTAGTCAAGGCTCTGGAAACACCATATATTTT. It encodes CSVSQGSGNTIYF.

This chain links TRBV6-6 with TRBJ1-5, with 7 nucleotides matching TRBD1. With 10 bases clipped from V and 5 bases from J, the junction kept 11 bases outside the gene matches. Germline CDR1 is MNHNY and CDR2 is SVGAGI (reference sequence). This CDR3 comprises 14 residues. The CDR3 nucleotides are TGTGCCACCCGGGACAGCGCCTTTTATCAGCCCCAGCATTTT. Protein product: CATRDSAFYQPQHF.

The chain combines TRBV29-1 with TRBJ2-1; D ambiguous. Germline V gives CDR1 SQVTM, CDR2 ANQGSEA. The CDR3 sequence is 14 residues long. V lost 4 bases and J 1 base, leaving 11 bases between the germline ends. CDR3 residues: CSVVREPSYNEQFF. For the CDR3, the DNA is TGCAGCGTTGTCCGAGAGCCTTCCTACAATGAGCAGTTCTTC.

The chain joins TRBV6-5 to TRBJ2-5; a weak D match, TRBD2 (6 bases). The CDR3 is 13 amino acids. Germline V lookup: CDR1 MNHEY, CDR2 SVGAGI. V gave up 6 bases and J gave up 5 bases, with 13 bases separating them. CDR3 DNA sequence: TGTGCCAGCAGGCCGACTAGTTTGGAGACCCAGTACTTC. Translated: CASRPTSLETQYF.

V usage is TRBV30 and J usage is TRBJ2-5; D unclear. The CDR3 has 13 amino acids. V dropped 6 bases and J dropped 9 bases, with 20 bases sitting between them. The germline CDR1 and CDR2 sequences are GTSNPN and SVGIG (reference sequence). The CDR3, as DNA: TGTGCCTGCACCGGACCTAAGAGAAGTCCCCAGTACTTC. Amino acids: CACTGPKRSPQYF.

V is TRBV7-2 and J is TRBJ2-7; 9 bases are a match to TRBD2. J gave up 1 base and V 6 bases, and 1 base lay outside the gene matches. The germline V gene has CDR1 SGHTA and CDR2 FQGNSA. The CDR3 extends over 13 amino acids. CDR3 DNA sequence: TGTGCCAGCAGGCTAGCGGGATCCTACGAGCAGTACTTC. Translating it yields CASRLAGSYEQYF.

This chain connects TRBV7-9 to TRBJ1-2, with no clear D. Germline CDR1 reads SEHNR; CDR2 reads FQNEAQ (reference sequence). This CDR3 region has 13 residues. V was cut by 1 base and J by 2 bases, with 5 bases left in between. CDR3 protein: CASSLVRNYGYTF. The CDR3 DNA follows: TGTGCCAGCAGCTTAGTGCGGAACTATGGCTACACCTTC.

The V gene is TRBV6-5, the J gene TRBJ2-7; 10 bases align to TRBD1. This CDR3 contains 15 residues. V lost 2 bases and J lost 4; bases outside the gene matches: 5. Looked up from germline, CDR1 is MNHEY and CDR2 is SVGAGI. The CDR3 loop is CASSYQLGQGYEQYF. The CDR3 DNA follows: TGTGCCAGCAGTTACCAACTGGGACAGGGGTACGAGCAGTACTTC.

The rearrangement uses TRBV7-2 and TRBJ2-7; perhaps TRBD2 as D (6 bases). Germline CDR1 reads SGHTA; CDR2 reads FQGNSA. The germline V and J ends were trimmed by 1 base and 2 bases, with 15 bases remaining between them. This CDR3 has 16 amino acids. Here the CDR3 DNA reads TGTGCCAGCAGCTTAGGTTGGGCGGGGCCCACCTACGAGCAGTACTTC. It translates to CASSLGWAGPTYEQYF.

This chain links TRBV27 with TRBJ2-5; 12 positions match TRBD1. The germline V gene has CDR1 MNHEY and CDR2 SMNVEV (reference sequence). This CDR3 has 12 amino acids. Trimming at V came to 8 bases and at J to 6 bases, leaving 1 base not matched to a gene. CDR3 sequence reads: CASGTGGKTQYF. The DNA for the CDR3 is TGTGCCAGCGGGACAGGGGGCAAGACCCAGTACTTC.

V gene TRBV4-3 combines with J gene TRBJ2-7; D is possibly TRBD1 or TRBD2 (5 bases each). From germline, CDR1 is LGHNA and CDR2 YSLEER. This CDR3 region has 13 residues. The V end lost 1 base, the J end lost 6 bases, and 10 bases lay between the germline ends. Here the CDR3 DNA reads TGCGCCAGCAGCCAAGTAAGAGGGACCGAGCAGTACTTC. It yields the protein CASSQVRGTEQYF.

V and J are TRBV6-5 and TRBJ2-3; 8 nucleotides agree with TRBD2. After removal of 2 bases from V and 6 bases from J, the junction contained 4 bases not matched to a gene. The germline gives CDR1 MNHEY, CDR2 SVGAGI. CDR3 size: 14 residues. The CDR3 DNA sequence: TGTGCCAGCAGTTACCGGGGGGGCAAGGATACGCAGTATTTT. This sequence encodes CASSYRGGKDTQYF.